The 21 T cell receptor beta chains given below trace back to one sample, sequenced in a study of post-analysis software for immune sequencing data. cDNA libraries of TCR beta carried unique molecular identifiers. TCRdb reanalysed the PCR reads using MiXCR and keeps one entry per CDR3 protein. Here the sample spans fewer than 850,000 distinct CDR3 sequences, just over 45% being singletons. Whole-study results and caveats: Controls showed lower frequencies than patients for roughly 5 TRBV segments, and TRBV5-6, TRBV5-1 and TRBV20-1 were among these.

Their antigens are not known. Sequenced sample: blood. The receptors were gathered from a girl aged 10-17 years with multiple sclerosis.

The chain combines TRBV7-6 with TRBJ1-1; D gene unclear. This CDR3 region has 14 residues. Germline assignment: CDR1 SGHVS and CDR2 FNYEAQ. Trimming cost V 5 bases and J 1 base, with 11 bases left between them. The CDR3 spells CASSPSDWNTEAFF. The DNA of the CDR3 is TGTGCCAGCAGCCCCTCCGACTGGAACACTGAAGCTTTCTTT.

The chain combines TRBV9 with TRBJ2-1; D may be TRBD1 or TRBD2 (5 bases each). CDR3 length: 16 residues. CDR1 and CDR2 from the germline V gene are SGDLS and YYNGEE. Between the trimmed V and J ends, which lost 0 bases and 4 bases, there was a span of 14 bases. CDR3 bases: TGTGCCAGCAGCGTAGATTCTGGGGACCCATACAATGAGCAGTTCTTC. This translates into CASSVDSGDPYNEQFF.

The chain recombines TRBV4-1 with TRBJ2-1; no firm D call. Trimming took 0 bases from V and 6 from J, leaving 9 bases between them. The CDR3 consists of 14 residues. Germline V gives CDR1 MGHRA, CDR2 YSYEKL. This CDR3 is CASSQDVQRNEQFF. CDR3 coding DNA: TGCGCCAGCAGCCAAGATGTACAGCGCAATGAGCAGTTCTTC.

This clonotype came up a few times. This chain uses TRBV5-1 with TRBJ2-3; the D gene is possibly TRBD2 (6 bases). Looked up from germline, CDR1 is SGHRS and CDR2 is YFSETQ. CDR3 length: 15 residues. V shed 4 bases and J shed 0 bases, with 12 bases lying between them. CDR3 region: CASSPGLPSTDTQYF. DNA of the CDR3: TGCGCCAGCAGCCCGGGACTCCCAAGCACAGATACGCAGTATTTT. Full variable domain (rest looked up from reference TRBV5-1 and TRBJ2-3): KAGVTQTPRYLIKTRGQQVTLSCSPISGHRSVSWYQQTPGQGLQFLFEYFSETQRNKGNFPGRFSGRQFSNSRSEMNVSTLELGDSALYLCASSPGLPSTDTQYFGPGTRLTVL.

The rearrangement joins TRBV7-2 to TRBJ2-1; 12 bases are a match to TRBD2. The CDR3 is made up of 18 amino acids. In germline, CDR1 is SGHTA, CDR2 FQGNSA. V lost 5 bases and J lost 8; bases outside the gene matches: 16. In nucleotides, the CDR3 is TGTGCCAGCAGCCTTCCGCCGAGGGCTAGCGGGAGGGGTGATGAGCAGTTCTTC. Its protein is CASSLPPRASGRGDEQFF.

The chain joins TRBV7-2 to TRBJ1-4; D is undetermined. The CDR3 spans 16 residues. Trimming shortened V by 3 bases and J by 7 bases, and 18 bases separated the two germline ends. CDR1 and CDR2 (germline): SGHTA, FQGNSA. CDR3 bases: TGTGCCAGCAGCTTTTCAATGGCGGGGATCCGTGAAAAACTGTTTTTT. Protein: CASSFSMAGIREKLFF.

The rearrangement joins TRBV20-1 to TRBJ2-5; 8 bases align to TRBD2. With 3 bases clipped from V and 11 bases from J, the junction kept 17 bases outside the gene matches. This CDR3 is built from 15 residues. In germline, CDR1 is DFQATT, CDR2 SNEGSKA (reference sequence). The CDR3 spells CSARAAGLGVGEQYF. DNA for the CDR3: TGCAGTGCTAGGGCGGCGGGACTAGGGGTTGGAGAGCAGTACTTC.

This clonotype occurred a few times. The rearrangement uses TRBV5-1 and TRBJ1-1, with a tentative D call TRBD1 (5 bases). Trimming left V 4 bases short and J 0 bases short, with 10 bases between. The germline V gene encodes CDR1 SGHRS and CDR2 YFSETQ. CDR3 length equals 14 residues. The chain's CDR3 is CASSPGLMNTEAFF. The CDR3 nucleotides are TGCGCCAGCAGCCCGGGACTGATGAACACTGAAGCTTTCTTT.

This clonotype was seen a few times. The chain has TRBV12-3 or TRBV12-4 and TRBJ1-2; D is unresolved. This CDR3 spans 12 amino acids. Deletions cut 2 bases from V and 6 bases from J, with 7 bases between. DNA for the CDR3: TGTGCCAGCAGTTTAAACAACCATGGCTACACCTTC. It encodes CASSLNNHGYTF.

Concerning this clonotype: A read error may account for a junction end that differs from germline. The chain couples TRBV7-2 to TRBJ2-7; D gene unclear. Germline assignment: CDR1 SGHTA and CDR2 FQGNSA. The CDR3 consists of 12 residues. The chain's CDR3 is CSSSLVRSEQYF. For the CDR3, the DNA is TGTTCCAGCAGCTTAGTCCGCTCCGAGCAGTACTTC.

This clonotype showed up just a few times. Germline is not matched at one junction end, which may reflect a read error. The genes are TRBV20-1 and TRBJ2-1, with 9 bases that match TRBD1. This CDR3 has 14 amino acids. Germline CDR1 is DFQATT and CDR2 is SNEGSKA (reference sequence). Here the CDR3 reads CSGPQGAGVDEQFF. CDR3 nucleotides: TGCAGTGGCCCACAGGGGGCGGGTGTAGATGAGCAGTTCTTT.

This chain connects TRBV6-5 to TRBJ2-7; 10 nucleotides line up with TRBD1. Looked up from germline, CDR1 is MNHEY and CDR2 is SVGAGI. Trimming took 5 bases from V and 3 from J; bases not matched to a gene: 4. The CDR3 length is 14 residues. CDR3 sequence: CASSARTGGYEQYF. DNA of the CDR3: TGTGCCAGCAGTGCCCGGACAGGGGGCTACGAGCAGTACTTC.

The chain's CDR3 is CASSLPRGGPNTGELFF. The CDR3 DNA reads TGCGCCAGCAGCTTGCCCCGCGGGGGCCCGAACACCGGGGAGCTGTTTTTT. The J gene is TRBJ2-2, the V gene TRBV5-1; D possibly corresponds to TRBD2 (7 bases). V was pared by 1 base and J by 0 bases, with 13 bases between. The CDR3 runs to 17 residues. Germline loops: CDR1 SGHRS, CDR2 YFSETQ.

The chain uses TRBV20-1 and TRBJ2-3, with TRBD2 as a possible D gene (6 bases). Germline values: CDR1 DFQATT, CDR2 SNEGSKA (reference sequence). With 4 bases removed from V and 6 bases from J, the gap between germline ends came to 20 bases. CDR3 length: 15 residues. The CDR3 loop is CSAIGRGPHTDTQYF. The CDR3, as DNA: TGCAGTGCTATAGGGCGGGGCCCTCATACGGATACGCAGTATTTT.

The chain is built from TRBV12-3 or TRBV12-4 and TRBJ2-1; perhaps TRBD2 as D (6 bases). This CDR3 contains 14 residues. The V end was cut by 7 bases, the J end by 6 bases, with 16 bases between. The CDR3 is CASIGRESVNEQFF. CDR3 sequence (DNA): TGTGCCAGCATTGGGCGGGAAAGTGTCAATGAGCAGTTCTTC.

The gene calls are TRBV29-1 and TRBJ2-3, with TRBD2 as a possible D gene (5 bases). This CDR3 has 14 residues. CDR1 is SQVTM and CDR2 is ANQGSEA in the germline V gene. The V gene lost 5 bases and the J gene lost 6 bases, with 18 bases spanning the gap. The CDR3 is CSVSIVSSGDTQYF. CDR3 coding DNA: TGCAGCGTTAGCATAGTGTCGTCGGGGGATACGCAGTATTTT.

This clonotype was counted only a few times. The chain carries TRBV7-9 and TRBJ2-4; possible D gene TRBD1, 5 bases. The germline V and J ends were trimmed by 5 bases and 13 bases, with 21 bases remaining between them. Germline V CDR1 and CDR2: SEHNR, FQNEAQ (reference sequence). CDR3 size: 14 residues. The CDR3 sequence is CASSDQGDTTEQYF. CDR3 nucleotides: TGTGCCAGCAGCGACCAGGGTGATACTACTGAGCAGTACTTC. Full variable domain (missing parts from reference TRBV7-9 and TRBJ2-4): DTGVSQNPRHKITKRGQNVTFRCDPISEHNRLYWYRQTLGQGPEFLTYFQNEAQLEKSRLLSDRFSAERPKGSFSTLEIQRTEQGDSAMYLCASSDQGDTTEQYFGAGTRLSVL.

The gene calls are TRBV28 and TRBJ2-7; no firm D call. Between the trimmed V and J ends, which lost 7 bases and 9 bases, there was a span of 13 bases. This CDR3 has 11 residues. Per the germline V gene, CDR1 is MDHEN and CDR2 is SYDVKM. CDR3 sequence reads: CASTKSRMQYF. The CDR3 DNA reads TGTGCCAGCACCAAAAGTAGGATGCAGTACTTC.

The V call is TRBV11-2, the J call TRBJ1-4, with no clear D. This CDR3 comprises 14 residues. V was clipped by 2 bases and J by 0 bases, with 4 bases between them. The germline V gene has CDR1 SGHAT and CDR2 FQNNGV. DNA for the CDR3: TGTGCCAGCAGCTTACAAGCAACTAATGAAAAACTGTTTTTT. This encodes CASSLQATNEKLFF.

The chain employs TRBV12-3 or TRBV12-4 and TRBJ2-1; 13 bases align to TRBD2. Trimming took 8 bases from V and 5 from J; bases not matched to a gene: 6. The CDR3 runs 15 residues. CDR3 sequence: CASLSGTSGNNEQFF. In DNA, the CDR3 is TGTGCCAGCCTCTCGGGGACTAGCGGGAACAATGAGCAGTTCTTC.

This clonotype was recorded once. V gene TRBV27 combines with J gene TRBJ2-7; D unclear. V lost 8 bases and J 3 bases, leaving 14 bases between the germline ends. Germline V gene data show CDR1 as MNHEY and CDR2 as SMNVEV (reference sequence). The CDR3 is made up of 13 amino acids. CDR3 nucleotides: TGTGCCAGCGGCCCGGGCGATAACTACGAGCAGTACTTC. Translating gives CASGPGDNYEQYF.